One sample yielded the 14 T cell receptor beta chains listed below, sequenced in a study of post-analysis software for immune sequencing data. General observations from the study: Among 5 or 6 TRBV segments more frequent in patients than controls were TRBV5-6, TRBV5-1 and TRBV20-1.

TCR beta cDNA libraries had unique molecular identifiers. MiXCR, run by TCRdb on the PCR reads, gives a single entry per CDR3 protein. Of under 900,000 distinct CDR3 sequences in the sample, roughly 50% were seen once. These receptors are not linked to any known antigen. Material: blood. The origin of the receptors is a girl aged 10-17 years with multiple sclerosis.

Only a few counts were recorded for this clonotype. This sequence joins TRBV15 and TRBJ2-5, with D perhaps TRBD1 (5 bases). Per germline, CDR1 LNHNV and CDR2 YYDKDF (reference sequence). V was pared by 0 bases and J by 13 bases, with 12 bases between. This CDR3 spans 12 amino acids. CDR3 region: CATSRDRAVMYF. The DNA for the CDR3 is TGTGCCACCAGCAGAGACAGGGCCGTAATGTACTTC. Full variable domain (missing parts from reference TRBV15 and TRBJ2-5): DAMVIQNPRYQVTQFGKPVTLSCSQTLNHNVMYWYQQKSSQAPKLLFHYYDKDFNNEADTPDNFQSRRPNTSFCFLDIRSPGLGDTAMYLCATSRDRAVMYFGPGTRLLVL.

CDR3 sequence: CASSLILPSREKLFF. Here the CDR3 DNA reads TGTGCCAGCAGCTTAATTCTCCCGAGCCGGGAAAAACTGTTTTTT. This chain joins TRBV7-3 and TRBJ1-4; D gene uncertain. Germline loops: CDR1 SGHTA, CDR2 FQGTGA. This CDR3 comprises 15 residues. V lost 1 base to trimming and J lost 8 bases, with 14 bases between them.

A few counts support this clonotype. The chain carries TRBV12-3 or TRBV12-4 and TRBJ1-1; tentatively, D is TRBD1 (5 bases). Deletions cut 6 bases from V and 2 bases from J, with 13 bases between. CDR3 length equals 14 residues. The CDR3, as DNA: TGTGCCAGCAGCCGCGACGGGGCAAACACTGAAGCTTTCTTT. Its protein product is CASSRDGANTEAFF.

The V gene is TRBV29-1, the J gene TRBJ2-4, with TRBD2 matching 12 bases. The DNA matches TRBJ2-7 better at its end, which makes the J call doubtful. Per germline, CDR1 SQVTM and CDR2 ANQGSEA. The CDR3 has 16 residues. CDR3 sequence: CSVRTSGTPTYYEQYF. The CDR3 nucleotides read TGCAGCGTCAGGACTAGCGGGACTCCCACTTACTACGAGCAGTACTTC.

This chain links TRBV12-3 or TRBV12-4 with TRBJ2-5; D perhaps matches TRBD2 (6 bases). This CDR3 contains 14 residues. Trimming stripped 3 bases from V and 7 bases from J, with 15 bases between. The CDR3 nucleotides are TGTGCCAGCAGTTTTACGGACGGGGGAAGGACCCAGTACTTC. Translated, it gives CASSFTDGGRTQYF.

The rearrangement joins TRBV20-1 to TRBJ2-5, with no clear D. The CDR3 is 14 amino acids. Looked up from germline, CDR1 is DFQATT and CDR2 is SNEGSKA (reference sequence). Trimming shortened V by 5 bases and J by 5 bases, and 18 bases separated the two germline ends. The CDR3 loop reads CSAPAPPSTETQYF. CDR3 DNA sequence: TGCAGTGCTCCCGCCCCCCCTAGTACGGAGACCCAGTACTTC.

This clonotype has just one count. The chain links TRBV6-6 to TRBJ2-7; D may be TRBD1 (6 bases). The CDR3 spans 13 residues. The germline V gene has CDR1 MNHNY and CDR2 SVGAGI (reference sequence). Trimming shortened V by 2 bases and J by 6 bases, and 11 bases separated the two germline ends. The CDR3 loop is CASSYPQGGEQYF. Written as DNA, the CDR3 is TGTGCCAGCAGTTACCCACAGGGCGGCGAGCAGTACTTC.

The chain links TRBV30 to TRBJ2-3; D possibly corresponds to TRBD2 (6 bases). This CDR3 contains 15 residues. Germline CDR1 and CDR2: GTSNPN and SVGIG (reference sequence). V was shortened by 2 bases and J by 6 bases, with 18 bases between the two germline ends. CDR3 protein: CAWSTFGGLADTQYF. CDR3 bases: TGTGCCTGGAGTACCTTCGGGGGATTAGCGGATACGCAGTATTTT. The full variable domain, completed using reference TRBV30 and TRBJ2-3, is SQTIHQWPATLVQPVGSPLSLECTVEGTSNPNLYWYRQAAGRGLQLLFYSVGIGQISSEVPQNLSASRPQDRQFILSSKKLLLSDSGFYLCAWSTFGGLADTQYFGPGTRLTVL.

The V call is TRBV6-6, the J call TRBJ2-5; 11 bases map to TRBD1. This CDR3 has 16 amino acids. Germline trimming cut 2 bases from V and 5 bases from J; bases unmatched to any gene: 7. The V gene's germline CDR1 is MNHNY and CDR2 SVGAGI (reference sequence). CDR3: CASSYRGQGAWETQYF. CDR3 coding DNA: TGTGCCAGCAGTTACCGAGGACAGGGGGCGTGGGAGACCCAGTACTTC.

The gene calls are TRBV5-1 and TRBJ2-1; 7 nucleotides align to TRBD1. CDR3 length: 17 residues. The V segment lost 1 base and the J segment 5 bases; nucleotides outside the gene matches: 12. Germline V CDR1 and CDR2: SGHRS, YFSETQ. CDR3 nucleotide sequence: TGCGCCAGCAGCTTGTGGAACCAGGGACAGAACCACAATGAGCAGTTCTTC. This codes for CASSLWNQGQNHNEQFF.

This clonotype has just a few counts. The chain carries TRBV10-3 and TRBJ2-4, with D maybe TRBD1 (6 bases). The tail of the sequence fits TRBJ2-7 better, so the J call may be wrong. CDR3 size: 15 residues. In germline, CDR1 is ENHRY, CDR2 SYGVKD. The CDR3 DNA follows: TGTGCCATCAGTGGGTACAACCCACAGGGTTACGAGCAGTACTTC. Translated, it gives CAISGYNPQGYEQYF.

This clonotype was seen just once. CDR3 residues: CSVESGLRVGNTEAFF. CDR3 sequence (DNA): TGCAGCGTTGAATCAGGCCTCAGGGTTGGAAACACTGAAGCTTTCTTT. This chain connects TRBV29-1 to TRBJ1-1; a weak D match, TRBD1 (5 bases). Trimming stripped 2 bases from V and 2 bases from J, with 18 bases between. This CDR3 is built from 16 residues. Per germline, CDR1 SQVTM and CDR2 ANQGSEA.

The chain is built from TRBV3-1 and TRBJ2-7, with unresolved D. V was pared by 4 bases and J by 1 base, with 11 bases between. Germline lookup yields CDR1 LGHDT and CDR2 YNNKEL (reference sequence). The CDR3 length is 14 residues. The CDR3 spells CASSRQISSYEQYF. DNA for the CDR3: TGTGCCAGCAGCCGGCAGATTTCTTCCTACGAGCAGTACTTC.

The chain couples TRBV2 to TRBJ2-4; D remains unclear. The assigned J gene may be wrong: the sequence end matches TRBJ2-7 better. In germline, CDR1 is SNHLY, CDR2 FYNNEI. The CDR3 length is 14 residues. The CDR3 DNA reads as TGTGCCAGCAGTGAAGGGACGGCAACCTACGAGCAGTACTTC. Its protein is CASSEGTATYEQYF.